This entry is about one T cell receptor beta chain. The data belong to a study of blood T cell repertoires in COVID-19. Turning to the study itself: Specimens from acute and convalescent COVID-19 originated in the United States, Italy and Spain. T cells, B-cell-depleted T cells, or PBMCs provided the cDNA or gDNA that served as material.

Germline V lookup: CDR1 GTSNPN, CDR2 SVGIG (reference sequence). This CDR3 is 13 amino acids long. Trimming stripped 0 bases from V and 3 bases from J, with 8 bases between. In the original analysis: Estimates of nucleated cell counts were drawn from the amplification of reference gene primers. Clones were read by immunoSEQ multiplex PCR, and TCRdb kept only the in-frame ones, dropping some. The V and J calls and clone size were taken over from that table, and D and trimming were inferred from the DNA. The sample holds 150,000 to 200,000 clones, around 86% seen once. This clonotype was sampled from a man in his sixties with acute or convalescent COVID-19. The sequenced material came from peripheral blood. This chain links TRBV30 with TRBJ1-1; possible D gene TRBD1, 5 bases. For the CDR3, the DNA is TGTGCCTGGAGTGTACGGGGGGACACTGAAGCTTTCTTT. Its translation is CAWSVRGDTEAFF.